The 22 T cell receptor beta chains given below trace back to one sample, sequenced in a study of cytomegalovirus exposure and HLA in healthy donors. The PCR made use of 60 Vbeta and 13 Jbeta primers. Assay: immunoSEQ multiplex PCR; the TCRdb copy retains only in-frame clones and omits some. The repertoire holds about 88,000 clones, with about 90% as singletons. Sequenced sample: PBMCs. Receptor source: a man aged 18 to 30 in good health and CMV-seronegative.

This clone was observed a single time. This sequence joins TRBV27 and TRBJ2-3, with 13 bases fitting TRBD2. V was clipped by 7 bases and J by 5 bases; unmatched bases: 9. In germline, CDR1 is MNHEY, CDR2 SMNVEV (reference sequence). This CDR3 spans 16 amino acids. CDR3 in DNA: TGTGCCAGCACCCTAAGACTAGCGGGAGGTGAAGATACGCAGTATTTT. Translation: CASTLRLAGGEDTQYF.

This clone was observed a handful of times. The V call is TRBV5-5, the J call TRBJ1-2; a weak D match, TRBD1 (6 bases). Germline V CDR1 and CDR2: SGHKS, YYEKEE (reference sequence). The V end was cut by 4 bases, the J end by 8 bases, with 15 bases between. The CDR3 consists of 13 residues. The DNA of the CDR3 is TGTGCCAGCAGCAGTACAGGGAGTTGGGGCTACACCTTC. Translation: CASSSTGSWGYTF.

The chain employs TRBV11-3 and TRBJ2-6, with TRBD2 identical over 7 bases. The V and J ends lost 4 bases and 0 bases, in that order; junction bases with no gene match: 3. Germline V gene sequence: CDR1 SGHNT, CDR2 YENEEA. The CDR3 spans 16 residues. CDR3 protein: CASSYRGGSGANVLTF. The CDR3 DNA reads as TGTGCCAGCAGCTATCGCGGGGGCTCTGGGGCCAACGTCCTGACTTTC.

The chain employs TRBV6-6 and TRBJ1-5; no clear D. Looked up from germline, CDR1 is MNHNY and CDR2 is SVGAGI (reference sequence). V lost 2 bases and J lost 4, with 6 bases in between. The CDR3 is 13 residues long. CDR3: CASSYDGNQPQHF. The DNA of the CDR3 is TGTGCCAGCAGTTACGACGGGAATCAGCCCCAGCATTTT.

The rearrangement joins TRBV10-3 to TRBJ2-1; 11 bases agree with TRBD2. CDR3 length: 18 residues. V shed 5 bases and J 4 bases; nucleotides not matched to a gene: 13. Germline loops: CDR1 ENHRY, CDR2 SYGVKD. Here the CDR3 reads CAISKTSGTVSSYNEQFF. CDR3 DNA: TGTGCCATCAGTAAGACTAGCGGGACGGTGTCCTCGTACAATGAGCAGTTCTTC.

V gene TRBV6-4 combines with J gene TRBJ1-3; no clear D. The V gene lost 3 bases and the J gene lost 4 bases, with 10 bases spanning the gap. The length of the CDR3 is 14 residues. Germline lookup yields CDR1 MRHNA and CDR2 SNTAGT. This CDR3 is CASSELELGNTIYF. As DNA, the CDR3 is TGTGCCAGCAGTGAATTGGAGTTAGGAAACACCATATATTTT.

The gene calls are TRBV28 and TRBJ2-7; 10 nucleotides agree with TRBD2. Trimming took 4 bases from V and 4 from J; bases not matched to a gene: 4. The CDR3 is 14 residues long. CDR1 MDHEN and CDR2 SYDVKM come from the germline V gene. CDR3 sequence: CASSSAGGPYEQYF. CDR3 nucleotides: TGTGCCAGCAGTTCAGCGGGAGGGCCGTACGAGCAGTACTTC.

The rearrangement joins TRBV4-3 to TRBJ2-1, with 9 positions matching TRBD2. The CDR3 contains 15 residues. The germline gives CDR1 LGHNA, CDR2 YSLEER. The V gene end was trimmed by 0 bases and the J gene end by 6 bases; junction bases not matched to a gene: 3. The CDR3 DNA sequence: TGCGCCAGCAGCCAAGATAGCGGGAGAGCCAATGAGCAGTTCTTC. This translates into CASSQDSGRANEQFF.

This clone was seen only once. The chain couples TRBV14 to TRBJ2-1; D is uncertain. CDR1 is SGHDN and CDR2 is FVKESK in the germline V gene. Trimming cost V 4 bases and J 0 bases, with 7 bases left between them. CDR3 length: 14 residues. The CDR3 DNA reads as TGTGCCAGCAGCCGGCTCAGCTCCTACAATGAGCAGTTCTTC. Translating gives CASSRLSSYNEQFF.

This chain connects TRBV6-6 to TRBJ2-7, with a tentative D call TRBD2 (7 bases). CDR1 is MNHNY and CDR2 is SVGAGI in the germline V gene (reference sequence). Between the trimmed V and J ends, which lost 0 bases and 4 bases, there was a span of 13 bases. This CDR3 has 15 amino acids. CDR3 sequence reads: CASSYSRGGEYEQYF. The CDR3 DNA sequence: TGTGCCAGCAGTTACTCGAGAGGGGGGGAATACGAGCAGTACTTC.

The rearrangement links TRBV5-6 to TRBJ2-7, with 11 positions matching TRBD2. This CDR3 contains 16 residues. The ends lost 3 bases at V and 5 bases at J; junction bases unmatched: 10. Germline CDR1 and CDR2: SGHDT and YYEEEE. The CDR3 coding sequence is TGTGCCAGCAGCTCGCTGACTAGCGGGGTAGCCCACGAGCAGTACTTC. This translates into CASSSLTSGVAHEQYF.

The J gene is TRBJ2-1, the V gene TRBV7-2; D may be TRBD2 (6 bases). V was trimmed by 5 bases and J by 2 bases, leaving 13 bases between them. Germline V gene lookup returns CDR1 SGHTA and CDR2 FQGNSA. This CDR3 spans 15 amino acids. CDR3 region: CASSARSGAYNEQFF. The CDR3 coding sequence is TGTGCCAGCAGCGCGCGCTCGGGGGCCTACAATGAGCAGTTCTTC.

This clone was seen a handful of times. The gene calls are TRBV11-2 and TRBJ2-7; a weak D match, TRBD2 (6 bases). The CDR3 loop spans 18 amino acids. V was clipped by 5 bases and J by 0 bases, with 23 bases between them. CDR1 and CDR2 from the germline V gene are SGHAT and FQNNGV. This CDR3 is CASSPVSRPRESSYEQYF. The CDR3 nucleotides read TGTGCCAGCAGCCCCGTCAGTCGTCCCCGGGAGTCCTCCTACGAGCAGTACTTC.

This clone was counted only a few times. This rearrangement joins TRBV28 to TRBJ2-7; 16 nucleotides match TRBD2. This CDR3 has 17 amino acids. Per the germline V gene, CDR1 is MDHEN and CDR2 is SYDVKM. The J segment lost 2 bases and the V segment lost 4 bases, leaving 5 bases of the junction unmatched. For the CDR3, the DNA is TGTGCCAGCAGTTCGGGACTAGCGGGAGGGTTCACCTACGAGCAGTACTTC. Residues: CASSSGLAGGFTYEQYF.

This chain uses TRBV4-1 with TRBJ2-5, with D hard to call. V was clipped by 0 bases and J by 5 bases, with 13 bases between them. The germline CDR1 and CDR2 sequences are MGHRA and YSYEKL. This CDR3 has 15 amino acids. CDR3 DNA: TGCGCCAGCAGCCAAGAACGTAGCTTATACGAGACCCAGTACTTC. Its translation: CASSQERSLYETQYF.

J is TRBJ1-2 and V is TRBV9; tentatively, D is TRBD1 (5 bases). With 3 bases removed from V and 0 bases from J, the gap between germline ends came to 12 bases. The CDR3 sequence is 15 residues long. Germline V CDR1 and CDR2: SGDLS, YYNGEE. CDR3 region: CASSASRVANYGYTF. The CDR3 bases are TGTGCCAGCAGCGCAAGCAGGGTCGCTAACTATGGCTACACCTTC.

This chain links TRBV7-2 with TRBJ1-2, with unresolved D. Germline V gene lookup returns CDR1 SGHTA and CDR2 FQGNSA. CDR3 length: 16 residues. Between the trimmed V and J ends, which lost 5 bases and 0 bases, there was a span of 16 bases. CDR3 coding DNA: TGTGCCAGCAGCCCTGGTTCGAGTGTGACTAACTATGGCTACACCTTC. Translating gives CASSPGSSVTNYGYTF.

The chain employs TRBV19 and TRBJ1-4; D unclear. Germline V gene data show CDR1 as LNHDA and CDR2 as SQIVND (reference sequence). Trimming removed 4 bases at V and 4 bases at J, with 10 bases between. The CDR3 consists of 14 residues. CDR3 nucleotides: TGTGCCAGTAGTACTGGGAGGCGTAATGAAAAACTGTTTTTT. This encodes CASSTGRRNEKLFF.

Note on this clone: A junction end diverges from the germline sequence, so it may reflect a read error. The gene calls are TRBV7-9 and TRBJ2-1, with 9 bases that match TRBD2. Germline CDR1 SEHNR, CDR2 FQNEAQ (reference sequence). The CDR3 loop spans 19 amino acids. The CDR3 spells CSSSLVGGRDLKRDNEQFF. DNA of the CDR3: TGTTCCAGCAGCTTAGTAGGCGGGAGGGACCTAAAGCGCGACAATGAGCAGTTCTTC. The full variable domain, its missing parts supplied by reference TRBV7-9 and TRBJ2-1, is DTGVSQNPRHKITKRGQNVTFRCDPISEHNRLYWYRQTLGQGPEFLTYFQNEAQLEKSRLLSDRFSAERPKGSFSTLEIQRTEQGDSAMYLCSSSLVGGRDLKRDNEQFFGPGTRLTVL.

The rearrangement joins TRBV27 to TRBJ2-2, with 8 bases identical to TRBD2. The V gene's germline CDR1 is MNHEY and CDR2 SMNVEV (reference sequence). With V trimmed by 3 bases and J by 4 bases, 4 bases remained unmatched. The CDR3 consists of 15 residues. CDR3 residues: CASSFRRGGTGELFF. Here the CDR3 DNA reads TGTGCCAGCAGTTTCCGTCGGGGGGGCACCGGGGAGCTGTTTTTT.

J is TRBJ2-7 and V is TRBV2; 7 bases are a match to TRBD1. J lost 2 bases, V lost 5 bases, and 12 bases had no gene match. CDR1 SNHLY and CDR2 FYNNEI come from the germline V gene. The CDR3 totals 16 residues. CDR3 loop: CASSKDRDSIPYEQYF. In DNA, the CDR3 is TGTGCCAGCAGTAAAGATCGGGACAGTATTCCCTACGAGCAGTACTTC.

The chain combines TRBV11-1 with TRBJ2-1; 7 nucleotides align to TRBD1. The CDR3 sequence is 16 residues long. The J segment lost 4 bases and the V segment lost 6 bases, leaving 12 bases of the junction unmatched. Per germline, CDR1 SGHAT and CDR2 FQDESV (reference sequence). This CDR3 is CASSLRRGQRYNEQFF. The DNA of the CDR3 is TGTGCCAGCAGTTTAAGACGGGGACAGAGATACAATGAGCAGTTCTTC.